The 25 T cell receptor beta chains in this list originate from one sample, sequenced in a study of T cell responses to AZD1222 COVID-19 vaccine. Some clones are missing from TCRdb's copy, which holds only in-frame ones; the method was immunoSEQ multiplex PCR. The data contain about 100,000 clones, over 90% of them singletons. Material: peripheral blood, obtained on day 0 of AZD1222 vaccination. The receptors shown here come from an adult in good health.

The gene calls are TRBV29-1 and TRBJ2-7; tentatively, D is TRBD1 (6 bases). The CDR3 contains 15 residues. Germline assignment: CDR1 SQVTM and CDR2 ANQGSEA. The V end lost 0 bases, the J end lost 0 bases, and 12 bases lay between the germline ends. CDR3 nucleotides: TGCAGCGTTGAAGATTCGGACAGTTACTCCTACGAGCAGTACTTC. Translating gives CSVEDSDSYSYEQYF.

The J gene is TRBJ2-1, the V gene TRBV7-9, with 9 nucleotides matching TRBD2. Per the germline V gene, CDR1 is SEHNR and CDR2 is FQNEAQ (reference sequence). V was pared by 5 bases and J by 4 bases, with 15 bases of the junction left unmatched. This CDR3 has 18 amino acids. The CDR3, as DNA: TGTGCCAGCAGCCTTACATCCGGGGCTAGCGGGAAATACAATGAGCAGTTCTTC. The encoded protein is CASSLTSGASGKYNEQFF. Looking up the rest from reference TRBV7-9 and TRBJ2-1 gives the full variable domain: DTGVSQNPRHKITKRGQNVTFRCDPISEHNRLYWYRQTLGQGPEFLTYFQNEAQLEKSRLLSDRFSAERPKGSFSTLEIQRTEQGDSAMYLCASSLTSGASGKYNEQFFGPGTRLTVL.

This chain links TRBV5-1 with TRBJ2-2; no clear D. The germline V gene encodes CDR1 SGHRS and CDR2 YFSETQ. The V end lost 4 bases, the J end lost 5 bases, and 12 bases lay between the germline ends. This CDR3 has 14 amino acids. The CDR3 sequence: CASSPGERTGELFF. In DNA, the CDR3 is TGCGCCAGCAGCCCCGGAGAGAGGACCGGGGAGCTGTTTTTT.

The V and J genes are TRBV27 and TRBJ1-6; D gene ambiguous. Germline loops: CDR1 MNHEY, CDR2 SMNVEV (reference sequence). The CDR3 spans 15 residues. V lost 2 bases and J lost 3, with 8 bases in between. DNA for the CDR3: TGTGCCAGCAGTTTAGGCTCCAGCTATAATTCACCCCTCCACTTT. It yields the protein CASSLGSSYNSPLHF.

The chain joins TRBV14 to TRBJ2-5; 12 bases are shared with TRBD2. This CDR3 contains 16 residues. Germline V gives CDR1 SGHDN, CDR2 FVKESK. The junction had 8 bases not matched to a gene; V was cut back by 5 bases and J by 4 bases. CDR3 loop: CASSGGTSGLTETQYF. Here the CDR3 DNA reads TGTGCCAGCAGCGGAGGGACTAGCGGGTTGACAGAGACCCAGTACTTC.

V is TRBV7-9 and J is TRBJ2-1; D call uncertain. This CDR3 has 14 residues. Trimming shortened V by 4 bases and J by 8 bases, and 15 bases separated the two germline ends. CDR1 is SEHNR, CDR2 FQNEAQ, per germline (reference sequence). CDR3 residues: CASSSPGPADEQFF. DNA for the CDR3: TGTGCCAGCAGCTCCCCGGGCCCCGCTGATGAGCAGTTCTTC.

V is TRBV4-1 and J is TRBJ2-7, with D unclear. Trimming cost V 1 base and J 5 bases, with 6 bases left between them. CDR1 and CDR2 from the germline V gene are MGHRA and YSYEKL. This CDR3 region has 12 residues. CDR3 nucleotide sequence: TGCGCCAGCAGCCAAGGGTTCGACGAGCAGTACTTC. This codes for CASSQGFDEQYF.

Only one count was recorded for this clone. This chain's CDR3 is CASSPGLAGPYEQYF. In nucleotides, the CDR3 is TGTGCCAGCAGCCCCGGACTAGCGGGACCTTACGAGCAGTACTTC. The chain is built from TRBV11-2 and TRBJ2-7, with 12 positions matching TRBD2. The CDR3 length is 15 residues. Germline V CDR1 and CDR2: SGHAT, FQNNGV. Losses at the gene ends were 5 bases for V and 4 bases for J; bases not matched to a gene: 6. The complete variable domain, with remaining parts taken from reference TRBV11-2 and TRBJ2-7, reads EAGVAQSPRYKIIEKRQSVAFWCNPISGHATLYWYQQILGQGPKLLIQFQNNGVVDDSQLPKDRFSAERLKGVDSTLKIQPAKLEDSAVYLCASSPGLAGPYEQYFGPGTRLTVT.

This chain links TRBV27 with TRBJ2-1, with 8 bases identical to TRBD1. The germline CDR1 and CDR2 sequences are MNHEY and SMNVEV (reference sequence). The CDR3 covers 16 residues. V trimming: 3 bases; J trimming: 0 bases; junction bases outside the gene matches: 4. CDR3 DNA: TGTGCCAGCAGTTTCAACGACAGGGGCTCCTACAATGAGCAGTTCTTC. It encodes CASSFNDRGSYNEQFF.

CDR3 residues: CASSTTGTPGLDEQYF. For the CDR3, the DNA is TGTGCCAGTAGTACCACCGGGACCCCAGGCTTGGATGAGCAGTACTTC. The chain recombines TRBV19 with TRBJ2-7; possibly TRBD1 or TRBD2 for D (5 bases each). Germline CDR1 and CDR2: LNHDA and SQIVND (reference sequence). V was shortened by 4 bases and J by 7 bases, with 23 bases between the two germline ends. The CDR3 length is 16 residues.

The V call is TRBV4-1, the J call TRBJ1-2; 10 positions match TRBD1. Germline CDR1 is MGHRA and CDR2 is YSYEKL. There are 16 residues in the CDR3. V was pared by 0 bases and J by 8 bases, with 9 bases of the junction left unmatched. The CDR3 sequence is CASSQESGTGVEGYTF. CDR3 DNA: TGCGCCAGCAGCCAAGAATCCGGGACAGGGGTAGAAGGCTACACCTTC.

The chain links TRBV7-9 to TRBJ1-5; D gene uncertain. Trimming removed 2 bases at V and 4 bases at J, with 18 bases between. The germline V gene has CDR1 SEHNR and CDR2 FQNEAQ (reference sequence). The CDR3 is made up of 17 amino acids. The CDR3 here is CASSLFVSPGSNQPQHF. DNA of the CDR3: TGTGCCAGCAGCTTATTCGTTTCGCCAGGATCAAATCAGCCCCAGCATTTT.

This clone turned up a few times. The chain uses TRBV2 and TRBJ2-6; D perhaps matches TRBD2 (5 bases). The CDR3 totals 15 residues. V was trimmed by 7 bases and J by 0 bases, leaving 10 bases between them. Germline loops: CDR1 SNHLY, CDR2 FYNNEI. The CDR3 region is CASTPEGSGANVLTF. Written as DNA, the CDR3 is TGTGCCAGCACCCCAGAGGGCTCTGGGGCCAACGTCCTGACTTTC.

The chain carries TRBV5-1 and TRBJ1-2; the D gene is possibly TRBD1 (6 bases). The V gene lost 0 bases and the J gene lost 8 bases, with 11 bases spanning the gap. This CDR3 has 13 residues. Germline loops: CDR1 SGHRS, CDR2 YFSETQ. The CDR3 protein is CASSLEQGGGYTF. The DNA of the CDR3 is TGCGCCAGCAGCTTGGAACAGGGCGGGGGCTACACCTTC.

The J gene is TRBJ2-7, the V gene TRBV7-2, with D possibly called TRBD1 or TRBD2 (5 bases each). The CDR3 extends over 14 amino acids. V shed 2 bases and J shed 1 base, with 9 bases lying between them. Germline CDR1 is SGHTA and CDR2 is FQGNSA. Written as DNA, the CDR3 is TGTGCCAGCAGCTTATGGGGGATTTCCTACGAGCAGTACTTC. Translation: CASSLWGISYEQYF. The whole variable domain, filled in from reference TRBV7-2 and TRBJ2-7, reads GAGVSQSPSNKVTEKGKDVELRCDPISGHTALYWYRQSLGQGLEFLIYFQGNSAPDKSGLPSDRFSAERTGGSVSTLTIQRTQQEDSAVYLCASSLWGISYEQYFGPGTRLTVT.

The chain recombines TRBV2 with TRBJ1-2, with TRBD1 matching over 9 bases. The V gene end was trimmed by 6 bases and the J gene end by 8 bases; junction bases not matched to a gene: 7. The CDR3 spans 13 residues. Looked up from germline, CDR1 is SNHLY and CDR2 is FYNNEI. CDR3 DNA: TGTGCCAGCAGCCAACAGGGGGCGCGGGGCTACACCTTC. Protein sequence: CASSQQGARGYTF. The whole variable domain, remainder taken from reference TRBV2 and TRBJ1-2, is EPEVTQTPSHQVTQMGQEVILRCVPISNHLYFYWYRQILGQKVEFLVSFYNNEISEKSEIFDDQFSVERPDGSNFTLKIRSTKLEDSAMYFCASSQQGARGYTFGSGTRLTVV.

CDR3 amino acids: CSASAVVANSPLHF. CDR3 sequence (DNA): TGCAGTGCTAGTGCTGTTGTTGCGAATTCACCCCTCCACTTT. The chain has TRBV20-1 and TRBJ1-6; D is undetermined. This CDR3 is built from 14 residues. Trimming pared 3 bases from V and 7 bases from J, leaving 13 bases between. Per germline, CDR1 DFQATT and CDR2 SNEGSKA (reference sequence).

The chain links TRBV4-2 to TRBJ1-4; 7 bases line up with TRBD1. V shed 1 base, J shed 5 bases, and the junction held 4 bases outside the gene matches. The CDR3 sequence is 15 residues long. Germline loops: CDR1 LGHNA, CDR2 YNFKEQ. CDR3 sequence reads: CASSQVETGNEKLFF. DNA for the CDR3: TGTGCCAGCAGCCAAGTCGAGACAGGGAATGAAAAACTGTTTTTT.

V and J are TRBV7-2 and TRBJ1-3; D is possibly TRBD1 (6 bases). Looked up from germline, CDR1 is SGHTA and CDR2 is FQGNSA. V was pared by 5 bases and J by 8 bases, with 16 bases between. This CDR3 spans 14 amino acids. CDR3 residues: CASSVFGGRDTIYF. The CDR3 bases are TGTGCCAGCAGCGTATTTGGGGGCCGCGACACCATATATTTT.

This clone was seen a single time. The CDR3 DNA follows: TGTGCCAGCAGCCGGGGGAACAGCCAAGAGACCCAGTACTTC. Translating gives CASSRGNSQETQYF. The chain recombines TRBV11-2 with TRBJ2-5; D is possibly TRBD2 (6 bases). V was shortened by 5 bases and J by 1 base, with 11 bases between the two germline ends. In germline, CDR1 is SGHAT, CDR2 FQNNGV. The CDR3 contains 14 residues.

The chain has TRBV14 and TRBJ1-1; 7 nucleotides agree with TRBD1. In germline, CDR1 is SGHDN, CDR2 FVKESK. The CDR3 is 17 residues long. V shed 1 base, J shed 1 base, and the junction held 9 bases outside the gene matches. The CDR3 protein is CASSQAYKGAENTEAFF. In DNA, the CDR3 is TGTGCCAGCAGCCAAGCGTACAAGGGGGCTGAGAACACTGAAGCTTTCTTT.

The CDR3 region has the DNA TGTGCCAGCAGCCAGATCTATGGGCAGCGCGTATACAATGAGCAGTTCTTC. Protein sequence: CASSQIYGQRVYNEQFF. V and J are TRBV3-1 (or the pseudogene TRBV3-2) and TRBJ2-1; D is uncertain. The CDR3 consists of 17 residues. V shed 3 bases and J shed 4 bases, with 19 bases lying between them. CDR1 and CDR2 from the germline V gene are LGHDT and YNNKEL (reference sequence).

J is TRBJ1-6 and V is TRBV7-6, with D unresolved. V dropped 0 bases and J dropped 6 bases, with 0 bases sitting between them. There are 12 residues in the CDR3. Germline V gene lookup returns CDR1 SGHVS and CDR2 FNYEAQ. The CDR3 is CASSLANSPLHF. CDR3 DNA sequence: TGTGCCAGCAGCTTAGCTAATTCACCCCTCCACTTT.

The chain couples TRBV18 to TRBJ1-6; 8 bases map to TRBD1. The V gene end was trimmed by 2 bases and the J gene end by 9 bases; junction bases not matched to a gene: 9. The CDR3 extends over 16 amino acids. CDR1 is KGHSH and CDR2 is LQKENI in the germline V gene. The CDR3 spells CASSPSSGQGFSPLHF. Here the CDR3 DNA reads TGTGCCAGCTCACCATCGTCTGGACAGGGTTTTTCACCCCTCCACTTT.

The chain uses TRBV5-1 and TRBJ1-2; 8 nucleotides match TRBD1. With V trimmed by 4 bases and J by 8 bases, 10 bases remained unmatched. The CDR3 contains 14 residues. Looked up from germline, CDR1 is SGHRS and CDR2 is YFSETQ. CDR3 sequence reads: CASSRLGQGEGYTF. DNA of the CDR3: TGCGCCAGCAGCCGTCTCGGACAGGGCGAGGGCTACACCTTC.